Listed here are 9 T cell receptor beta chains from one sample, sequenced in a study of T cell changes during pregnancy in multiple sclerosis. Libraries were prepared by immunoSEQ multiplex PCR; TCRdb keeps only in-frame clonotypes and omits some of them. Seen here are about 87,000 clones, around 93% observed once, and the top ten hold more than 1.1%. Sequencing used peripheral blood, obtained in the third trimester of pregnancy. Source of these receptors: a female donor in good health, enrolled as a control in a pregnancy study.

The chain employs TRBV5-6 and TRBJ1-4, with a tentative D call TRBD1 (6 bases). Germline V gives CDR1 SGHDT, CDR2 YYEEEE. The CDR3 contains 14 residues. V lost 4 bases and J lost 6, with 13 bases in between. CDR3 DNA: TGTGCCAGCAGCGGCCAGGGGTTAGATGAAAAACTGTTTTTT. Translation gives CASSGQGLDEKLFF.

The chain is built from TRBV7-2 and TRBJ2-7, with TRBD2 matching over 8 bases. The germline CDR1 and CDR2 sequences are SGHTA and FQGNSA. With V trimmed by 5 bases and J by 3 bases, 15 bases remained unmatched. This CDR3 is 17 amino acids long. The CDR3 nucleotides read TGTGCCAGCAGCAAAAATTTCGGGGGGGCCGAAGACTACGAGCAGTACTTC. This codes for CASSKNFGGAEDYEQYF.

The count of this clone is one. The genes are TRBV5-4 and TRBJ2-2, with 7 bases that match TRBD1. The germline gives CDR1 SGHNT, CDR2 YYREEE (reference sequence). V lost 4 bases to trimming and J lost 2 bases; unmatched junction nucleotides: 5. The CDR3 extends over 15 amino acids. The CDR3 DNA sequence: TGTGCCAGCAGCAGTAGACAGGGTAACACCGGGGAGCTGTTTTTT. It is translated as CASSSRQGNTGELFF.

The CDR3 reads CASSSWTSGIRSIGFF. CDR3 DNA: TGTGCCAGCAGTTCCTGGACTAGCGGGATCAGGTCGATAGGGTTCTTC. The rearrangement joins TRBV28 to TRBJ2-1; 12 bases align to TRBD2. The CDR3 has 16 amino acids. CDR1 is MDHEN, CDR2 SYDVKM, per germline. V was clipped by 4 bases and J by 15 bases; unmatched bases: 16.

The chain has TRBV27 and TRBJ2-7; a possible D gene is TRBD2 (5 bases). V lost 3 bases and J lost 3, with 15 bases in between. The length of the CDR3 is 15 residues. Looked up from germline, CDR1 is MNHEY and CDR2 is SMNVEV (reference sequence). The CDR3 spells CASSFATGNLYEQYF. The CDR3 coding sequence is TGTGCCAGCAGTTTTGCCACGGGAAACCTCTACGAGCAGTACTTC.

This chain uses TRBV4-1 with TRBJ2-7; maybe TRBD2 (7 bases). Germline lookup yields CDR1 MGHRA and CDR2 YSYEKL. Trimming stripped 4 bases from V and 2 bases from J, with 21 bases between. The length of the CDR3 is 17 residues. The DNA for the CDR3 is TGCGCCAGCAGCCCACGTCCGAGCTGGGAGGGGGCCTACGAGCAGTACTTC. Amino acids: CASSPRPSWEGAYEQYF.

CDR3 in DNA: TGTGCCAGCAGCTTGCTACCCAGGGATTCAATCAGGGCCCAGCATTTT. Protein product: CASSLLPRDSIRAQHF. The chain combines TRBV5-5 with TRBJ1-5, with a tentative D call TRBD1 (5 bases). V lost 1 base and J 11 bases, leaving 22 bases between the germline ends. From germline, CDR1 is SGHKS and CDR2 YYEKEE (reference sequence). The CDR3 sequence is 16 residues long.

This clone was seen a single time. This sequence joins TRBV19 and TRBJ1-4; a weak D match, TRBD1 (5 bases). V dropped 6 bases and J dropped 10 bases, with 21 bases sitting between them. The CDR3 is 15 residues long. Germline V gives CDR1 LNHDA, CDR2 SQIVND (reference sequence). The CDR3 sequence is CASSSDSHLGGKLFF. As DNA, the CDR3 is TGTGCCAGTAGCTCCGACAGCCACTTGGGAGGAAAACTGTTTTTT.

The CDR3 reads CASSMGRDQPQHF. For the CDR3, the DNA is TGTGCCAGTAGTATGGGGAGGGATCAGCCCCAGCATTTT. The genes are TRBV19 and TRBJ1-5; D is uncertain. This CDR3 contains 13 residues. CDR1 and CDR2 from the germline V gene are LNHDA and SQIVND (reference sequence). The V gene lost 3 bases and the J gene lost 5 bases, with 8 bases spanning the gap.